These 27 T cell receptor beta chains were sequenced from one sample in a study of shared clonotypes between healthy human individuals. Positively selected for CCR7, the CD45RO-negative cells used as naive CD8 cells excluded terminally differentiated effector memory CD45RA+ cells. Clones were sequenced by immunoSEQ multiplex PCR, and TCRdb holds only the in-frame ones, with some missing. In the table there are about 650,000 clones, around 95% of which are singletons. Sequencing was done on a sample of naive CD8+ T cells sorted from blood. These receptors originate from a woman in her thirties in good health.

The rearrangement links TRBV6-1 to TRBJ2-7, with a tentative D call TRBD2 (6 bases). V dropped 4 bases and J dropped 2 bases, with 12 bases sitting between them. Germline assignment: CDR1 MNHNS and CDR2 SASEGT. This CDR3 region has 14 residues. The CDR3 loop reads CASSVWRETYEQYF. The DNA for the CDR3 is TGTGCCAGCAGTGTCTGGCGGGAAACCTACGAGCAGTACTTC.

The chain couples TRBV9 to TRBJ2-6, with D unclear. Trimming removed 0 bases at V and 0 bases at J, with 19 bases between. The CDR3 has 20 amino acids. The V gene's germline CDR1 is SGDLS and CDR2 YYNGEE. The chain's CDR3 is CASSVDIGWNVGSGANVLTF. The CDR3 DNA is TGTGCCAGCAGCGTAGACATTGGGTGGAACGTCGGCTCTGGGGCCAACGTCCTGACTTTC.

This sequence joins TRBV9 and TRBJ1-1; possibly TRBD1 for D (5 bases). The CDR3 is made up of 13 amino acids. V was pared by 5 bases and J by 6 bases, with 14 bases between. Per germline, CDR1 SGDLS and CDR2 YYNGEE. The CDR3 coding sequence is TGTGCCAGCAGTGATACGGGGGGGTCTGAAGCTTTCTTT. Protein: CASSDTGGSEAFF.

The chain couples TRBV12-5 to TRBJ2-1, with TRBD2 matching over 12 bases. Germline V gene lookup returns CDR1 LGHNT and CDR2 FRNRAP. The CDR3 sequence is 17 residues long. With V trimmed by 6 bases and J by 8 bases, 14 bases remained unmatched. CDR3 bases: TGTGCTAGTGGCCCACAAACGACTAGCGGGAGTAGGGATGAGCAGTTCTTC. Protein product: CASGPQTTSGSRDEQFF.

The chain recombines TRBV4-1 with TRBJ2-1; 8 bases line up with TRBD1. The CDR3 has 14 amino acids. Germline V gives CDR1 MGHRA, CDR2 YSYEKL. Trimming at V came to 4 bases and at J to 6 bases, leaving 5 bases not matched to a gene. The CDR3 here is CASSPRQGFNEQFF. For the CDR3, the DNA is TGCGCCAGCAGCCCTCGACAGGGGTTCAATGAGCAGTTCTTC.

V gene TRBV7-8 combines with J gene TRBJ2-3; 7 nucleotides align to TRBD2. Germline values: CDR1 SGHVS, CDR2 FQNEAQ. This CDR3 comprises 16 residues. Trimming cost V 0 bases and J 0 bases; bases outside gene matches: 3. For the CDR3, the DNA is TGTGCCAGCAGCTTAGCTAGCGGGCATAGCACAGATACGCAGTATTTT. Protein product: CASSLASGHSTDTQYF.

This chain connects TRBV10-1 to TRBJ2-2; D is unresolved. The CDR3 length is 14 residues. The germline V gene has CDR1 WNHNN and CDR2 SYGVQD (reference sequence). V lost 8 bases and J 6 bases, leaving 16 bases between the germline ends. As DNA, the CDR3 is TGCGCCAGCGGCCCTAGTCGTTTGTCCGGGGAGCTGTTTTTT. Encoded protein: CASGPSRLSGELFF.

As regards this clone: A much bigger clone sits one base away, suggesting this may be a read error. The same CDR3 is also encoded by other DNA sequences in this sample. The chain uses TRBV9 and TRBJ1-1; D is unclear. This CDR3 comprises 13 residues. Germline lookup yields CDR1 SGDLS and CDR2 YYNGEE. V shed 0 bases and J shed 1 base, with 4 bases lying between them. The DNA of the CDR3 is TGTGCCAGCAGCGTAGGACGGAACACTGAAGCTTTCTTT. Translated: CASSVGRNTEAFF. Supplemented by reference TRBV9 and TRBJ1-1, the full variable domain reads DSGVTQTPKHLITATGQRVTLRCSPRSGDLSVYWYQQSLDQGLQFLIQYYNGEERAKGNILERFSAQQFPDLHSELNLSSLELGDSALYFCASSVGRNTEAFFGQGTRLTVV.

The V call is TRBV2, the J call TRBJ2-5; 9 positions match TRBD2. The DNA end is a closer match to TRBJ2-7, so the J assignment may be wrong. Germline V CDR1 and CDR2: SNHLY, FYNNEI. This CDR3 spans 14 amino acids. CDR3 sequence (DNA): TGTGCCAGCAGTGAAGTTAGCGGGAGATACGAGCAGTACTTC. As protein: CASSEVSGRYEQYF.

The CDR3 sequence is CASSLPSGGEQFF. The CDR3 nucleotides read TGTGCCAGCAGCTTACCTAGCGGGGGGGAGCAGTTCTTC. The chain recombines TRBV13 with TRBJ2-1; 11 bases fit TRBD2. The CDR3 contains 13 residues. J lost 10 bases, V lost 2 bases, and 1 base had no gene match. In germline, CDR1 is PRHDT, CDR2 FYEKMQ (reference sequence).

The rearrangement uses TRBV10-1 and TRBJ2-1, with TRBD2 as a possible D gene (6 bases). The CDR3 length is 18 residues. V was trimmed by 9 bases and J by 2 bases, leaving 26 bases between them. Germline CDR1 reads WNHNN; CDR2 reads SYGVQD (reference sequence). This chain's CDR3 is CASAPGLNSQRAYNEQFF. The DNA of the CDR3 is TGCGCCAGTGCCCCGGGACTTAACTCTCAAAGGGCCTACAATGAGCAGTTCTTC.

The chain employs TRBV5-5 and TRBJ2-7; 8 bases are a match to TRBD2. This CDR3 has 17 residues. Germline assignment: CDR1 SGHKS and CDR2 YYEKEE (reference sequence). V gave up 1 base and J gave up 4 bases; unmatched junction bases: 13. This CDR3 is CASSLWPSELAVYEQYF. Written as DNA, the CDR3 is TGTGCCAGCAGCTTGTGGCCGTCGGAACTAGCGGTGTACGAGCAGTACTTC. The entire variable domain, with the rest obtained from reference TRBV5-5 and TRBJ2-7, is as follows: DAGVTQSPTHLIKTRGQQVTLRCSPISGHKSVSWYQQVLGQGPQFIFQYYEKEERGRGNFPDRFSARQFPNYSSELNVNALLLGDSALYLCASSLWPSELAVYEQYFGPGTRLTVT.

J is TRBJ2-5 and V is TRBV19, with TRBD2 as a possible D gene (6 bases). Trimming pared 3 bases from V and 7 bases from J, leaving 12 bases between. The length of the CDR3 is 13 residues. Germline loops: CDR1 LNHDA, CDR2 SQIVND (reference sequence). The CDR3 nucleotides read TGTGCCAGTAGTATTACTAGCTCAGGGACCCAGTACTTC. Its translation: CASSITSSGTQYF. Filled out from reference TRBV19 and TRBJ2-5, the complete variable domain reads DGGITQSPKYLFRKEGQNVTLSCEQNLNHDAMYWYRQDPGQGLRLIYYSQIVNDFQKGDIAEGYSVSREKKESFPLTVTSAQKNPTAFYLCASSITSSGTQYFGPGTRLLVL.

The CDR3 loop is CASSPTGTGGADYGYTF. The DNA of the CDR3 is TGTGCCAGCTCACCAACTGGGACAGGGGGCGCTGACTATGGCTACACCTTC. This sequence joins TRBV18 and TRBJ1-2; 12 bases match TRBD1. This CDR3 is 17 amino acids long. The germline V gene encodes CDR1 KGHSH and CDR2 LQKENI. The V segment lost 2 bases and the J segment 3 bases; nucleotides outside the gene matches: 7.

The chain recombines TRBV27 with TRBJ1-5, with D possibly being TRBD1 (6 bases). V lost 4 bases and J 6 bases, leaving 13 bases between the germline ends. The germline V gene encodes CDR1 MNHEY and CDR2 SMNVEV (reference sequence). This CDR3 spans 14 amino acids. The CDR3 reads CASSSGGPFQPQHF. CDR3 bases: TGTGCCAGCAGTTCCGGGGGCCCTTTTCAGCCCCAGCATTTT.

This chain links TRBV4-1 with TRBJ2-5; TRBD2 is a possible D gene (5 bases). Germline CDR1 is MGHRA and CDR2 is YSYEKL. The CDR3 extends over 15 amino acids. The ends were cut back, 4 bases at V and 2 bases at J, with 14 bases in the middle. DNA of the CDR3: TGCGCCAGCAGCCCGAGGGCGGGTCTGCAAGAGACCCAGTACTTC. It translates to CASSPRAGLQETQYF.

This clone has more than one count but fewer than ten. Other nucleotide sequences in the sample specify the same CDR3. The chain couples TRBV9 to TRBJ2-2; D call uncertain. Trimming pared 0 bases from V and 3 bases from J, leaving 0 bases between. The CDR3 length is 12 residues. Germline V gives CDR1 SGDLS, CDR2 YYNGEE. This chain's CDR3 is CASSVDTGELFF. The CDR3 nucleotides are TGTGCCAGCAGCGTAGACACCGGGGAGCTGTTTTTT. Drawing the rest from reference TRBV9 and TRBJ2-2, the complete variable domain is DSGVTQTPKHLITATGQRVTLRCSPRSGDLSVYWYQQSLDQGLQFLIQYYNGEERAKGNILERFSAQQFPDLHSELNLSSLELGDSALYFCASSVDTGELFFGEGSRLTVL.

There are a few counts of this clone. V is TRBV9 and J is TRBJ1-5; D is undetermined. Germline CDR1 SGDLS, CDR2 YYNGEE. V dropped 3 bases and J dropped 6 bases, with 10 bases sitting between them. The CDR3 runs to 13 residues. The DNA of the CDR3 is TGTGCCAGCAGCGGGGAGGGCGGTCAGCCCCAGCATTTT. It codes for CASSGEGGQPQHF. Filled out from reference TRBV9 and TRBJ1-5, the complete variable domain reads DSGVTQTPKHLITATGQRVTLRCSPRSGDLSVYWYQQSLDQGLQFLIQYYNGEERAKGNILERFSAQQFPDLHSELNLSSLELGDSALYFCASSGEGGQPQHFGDGTRLSIL.

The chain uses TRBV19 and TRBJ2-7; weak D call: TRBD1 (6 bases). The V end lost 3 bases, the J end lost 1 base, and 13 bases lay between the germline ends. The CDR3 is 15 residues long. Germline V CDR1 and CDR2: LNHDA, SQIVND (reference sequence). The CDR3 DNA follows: TGTGCCAGTAGTATGGGTTACGGGACATCCTACGAGCAGTACTTC. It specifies CASSMGYGTSYEQYF.

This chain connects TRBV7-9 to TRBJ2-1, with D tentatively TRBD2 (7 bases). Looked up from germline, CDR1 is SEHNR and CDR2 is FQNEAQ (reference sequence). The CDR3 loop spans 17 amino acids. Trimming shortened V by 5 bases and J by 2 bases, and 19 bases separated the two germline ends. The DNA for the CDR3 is TGTGCCAGCAGCCGTTTAAAGGGAGGGGGAGCCTACAATGAGCAGTTCTTC. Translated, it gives CASSRLKGGGAYNEQFF.

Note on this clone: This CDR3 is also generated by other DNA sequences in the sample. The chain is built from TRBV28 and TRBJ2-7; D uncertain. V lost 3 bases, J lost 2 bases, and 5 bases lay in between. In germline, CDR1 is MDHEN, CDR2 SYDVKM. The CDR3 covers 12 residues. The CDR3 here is CASSFSPYEQYF. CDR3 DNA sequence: TGTGCCAGCAGTTTCTCCCCCTACGAGCAGTACTTC.

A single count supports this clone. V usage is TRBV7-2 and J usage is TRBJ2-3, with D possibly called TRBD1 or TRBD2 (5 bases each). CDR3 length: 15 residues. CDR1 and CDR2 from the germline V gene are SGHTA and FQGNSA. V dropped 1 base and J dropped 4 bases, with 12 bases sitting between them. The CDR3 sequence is CASSLVGGAADTQYF. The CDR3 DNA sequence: TGTGCCAGCAGCTTAGTTGGGGGAGCGGCAGATACGCAGTATTTT.

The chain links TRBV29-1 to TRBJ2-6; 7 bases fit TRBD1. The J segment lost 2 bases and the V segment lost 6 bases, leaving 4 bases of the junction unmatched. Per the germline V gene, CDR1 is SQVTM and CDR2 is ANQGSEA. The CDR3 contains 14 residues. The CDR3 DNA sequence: TGCAGCGTAATAACAGGGGCTGGGGCCAACGTCCTGACTTTC. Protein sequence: CSVITGAGANVLTF.

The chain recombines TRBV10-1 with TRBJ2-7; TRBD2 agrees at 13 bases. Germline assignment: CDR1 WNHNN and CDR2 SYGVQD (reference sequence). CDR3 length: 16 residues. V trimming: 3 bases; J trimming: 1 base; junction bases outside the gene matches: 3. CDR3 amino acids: CASSEQGLAGSYEQYF. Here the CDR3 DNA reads TGCGCCAGCAGTGAACAGGGACTAGCGGGATCCTACGAGCAGTACTTC.

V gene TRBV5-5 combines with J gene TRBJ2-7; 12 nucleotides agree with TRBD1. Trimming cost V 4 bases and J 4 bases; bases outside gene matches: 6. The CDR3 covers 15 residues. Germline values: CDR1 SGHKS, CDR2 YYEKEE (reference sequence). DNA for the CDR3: TGTGCCAGCAGCGTCCGGGACAGGGGGCTGTACGAGCAGTACTTC. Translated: CASSVRDRGLYEQYF.

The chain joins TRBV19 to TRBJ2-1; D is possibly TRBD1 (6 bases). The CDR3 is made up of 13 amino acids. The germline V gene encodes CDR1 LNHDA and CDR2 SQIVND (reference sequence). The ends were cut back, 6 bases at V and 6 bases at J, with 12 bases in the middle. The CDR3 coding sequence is TGTGCCAGTAGCCCCACAGGGATCAATGAGCAGTTCTTC. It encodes CASSPTGINEQFF. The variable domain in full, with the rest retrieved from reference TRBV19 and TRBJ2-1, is DGGITQSPKYLFRKEGQNVTLSCEQNLNHDAMYWYRQDPGQGLRLIYYSQIVNDFQKGDIAEGYSVSREKKESFPLTVTSAQKNPTAFYLCASSPTGINEQFFGPGTRLTVL.

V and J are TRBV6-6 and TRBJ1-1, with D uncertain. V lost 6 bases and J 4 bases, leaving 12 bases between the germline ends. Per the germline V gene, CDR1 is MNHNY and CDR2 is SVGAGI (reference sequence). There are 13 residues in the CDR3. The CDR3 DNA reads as TGTGCCAGCAGCGAAATGGGGTCCACTGAAGCTTTCTTT. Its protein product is CASSEMGSTEAFF.